This TCR beta chain is drawn from a study of blood T cell repertoires in COVID-19. About the study: T cells, B-cell-depleted T cells, or PBMCs provided the cDNA or gDNA that served as material.

One Seattle source followed patients from active infection through their disease course. V was cut by 0 bases and J by 7 bases, with 4 bases left in between. CDR1 and CDR2 (germline): SGHDT, YYEEEE. The CDR3 contains 11 residues. Study processing details: Amplification of reference gene primers provided the estimated nucleated cell counts. Profiled with immunoSEQ multiplex PCR; TCRdb holds only in-frame clones, not every one. That table furnishes V, J and clone size, whereas the DNA furnished D and trimming. The sample carries 140,000 to 150,000 clones, about 87% recorded once. This sequence originates from a human donor with COVID-19, enrolled during active disease. The donor label of this sample is uncertain. The specimen was peripheral blood. The chain has TRBV5-6 and TRBJ1-1; D remains unclear. CDR3 loop: CASSLVHEAFF. In DNA, the CDR3 is TGTGCCAGCAGCTTGGTCCATGAAGCTTTCTTT.